This record looks at one T cell receptor (beta chain) sequence and its context. The sample originates from a study of blood T cell repertoires in COVID-19. Study summary: Nucleic acid was either cDNA or gDNA, and it came from T cells, B-cell-depleted T cells, or PBMCs.

V shed 6 bases and J shed 6 bases, with 15 bases lying between them. The length of the CDR3 is 13 residues. CDR1 is SGHTA, CDR2 FQGNSA, per germline. The method was immunoSEQ multiplex PCR; TCRdb's version includes in-frame clones alone and lacks a portion of them. The sample includes 150,000 to 200,000 clones, 70% to 90% of them seen just once. Sequenced material: peripheral blood. The chain couples TRBV7-2 to TRBJ2-7; D is perhaps TRBD1 (6 bases). This sequence originates from a man aged 60 to 75 with acute or convalescent COVID-19. Here the CDR3 reads CASRTGQGREQYF. The CDR3 nucleotides read TGTGCCAGCAGGACGGGGCAGGGGCGCGAGCAGTACTTC.